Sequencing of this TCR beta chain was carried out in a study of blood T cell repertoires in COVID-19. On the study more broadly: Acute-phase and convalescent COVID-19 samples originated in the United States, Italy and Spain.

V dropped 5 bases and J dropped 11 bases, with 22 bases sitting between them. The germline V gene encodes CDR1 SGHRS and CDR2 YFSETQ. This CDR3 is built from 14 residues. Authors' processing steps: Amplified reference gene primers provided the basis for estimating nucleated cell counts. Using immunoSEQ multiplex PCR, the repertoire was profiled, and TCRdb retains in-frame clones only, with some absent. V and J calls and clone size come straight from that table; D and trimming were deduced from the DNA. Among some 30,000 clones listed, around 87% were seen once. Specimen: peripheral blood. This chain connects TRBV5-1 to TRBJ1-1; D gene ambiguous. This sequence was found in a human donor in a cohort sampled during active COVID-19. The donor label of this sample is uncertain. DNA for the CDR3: TGCGCCAGCAGTTACGAGGGCGCGAGCGGGAGCGCTTTCTTT. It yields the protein CASSYEGASGSAFF.